This T cell receptor beta chain appears in the sequencing data of a study of Tregs in tolerant kidney transplant recipients (dated by TCRdb to between 2019 and 2020). Regarding the complete study: The transplants used related donors with nonmyeloablative bone marrow transplantation, and mixed chimerism in the human trials was transient. TCRbeta sequencing was used in the study to identify donor-specific regulatory T cells before combined kidney and bone marrow transplantation, and the identified cells were then tracked after transplant. General conclusions and limits of the study: Expanding Tregs with activated donor B cells appeared to identify the most biologically relevant and donor-specific TCRbeta repertoire. Donor-specific Treg expansion exceeded global Treg expansion in tolerant patients, suggesting antigen-driven rather than nonspecific expansion. The study was limited by small patient numbers, and the findings need validation in larger populations and under other immunosuppression protocols. For some patients the PCR primers changed over time, which made it impossible to compare the samples from those patients at the nucleotide level. Biological reproducibility was not directly addressed, though technical replication error appeared minimal.

What the time point label conveys for this sample: blood sample drawn before combined kidney and bone marrow transplant. Thawed PBMCs were FACS-sorted into unstimulated Tregs (CD4+CD25+CD127-), CD4+ non-Tregs (CD4+CD25-), CD4 cells and CD8 cells. Thawed PBMCs were rested overnight at 37 degrees C with roughly 200 IU/ml IL-2 before Treg sorting. Patients were a few combined kidney and bone marrow transplant recipients from the ITN036ST trial, and only these trial subjects had samples available. Healthy control blood was separated into PBMCs by Ficoll density gradient and cryopreserved, and patient PBMCs were collected both before and after transplant. Comment on this clone: Its antigen has not been determined. The input lacks base qualities; no much larger clone sits a single base away.

Per the germline V gene (reference sequence), GTSNPN is the CDR1 and SVGIG is the CDR2. The CDR3 numbers 14 residues from cysteine through phenylalanine. Only the CDR3 portion is preserved as DNA: 42 bases, with reading frame beginning at the first base. V and J are truncated by 0 bases and 4 bases respectively, leaving an intervening sequence of 10 bases. For TCRbeta CDR3 sequencing, genomic DNA from the sorted cells was extracted using the QIAGEN DNeasy Blood and Tissue Kit. High-throughput TCRbeta CDR3 sequencing, which included PCR amplification with bias correction and internal controls, was done commercially through immunoSEQ. As for the authors' bioinformatics: Unique productive TCRbeta sequences were defined by CDR3 nucleotide sequence when primers matched and otherwise by CDR3 amino acid sequence together with Vbeta and Jbeta genes. As a correction for sorting error, sequences shared between sorted populations at a frequency ratio of 2:1 or less were discarded, and the remaining shared sequences were assigned to the higher population. A sequence counted as donor-reactive if, in CFSE-low cells, the sequence had a frequency of at least 0.01% and was expanded at least 5-fold compared with unstimulated cells. Repertoire divergence was quantified by Jensen-Shannon divergence calculated from the top 100 TCRbeta sequences ranked by frequency. When a sample had multiple sequencing runs, each run was corrected for sorting error separately and the runs were then pooled. As stored in TCRdb, this immuneACCESS dataset retains in-frame rearrangements with V and J assigned. A fraction of the clones does not appear; measured against another copy, unresolved V genes explain less than half of the discrepancy, and the remainder lacks a known reason. V and J calls plus clone size are reproduced from that table; the DNA served to infer D and trimming. In this sample the table shows just under 65,000 clones, nearly 98% of which occur a single time. 0.34% of the sample lies in the top ten.

Here the chain combines TRBV30 and TRBJ1-5, with no confident D gene call. The sample here was Tregs from blood, taken before the transplant. This TCR derives from a human donor who received a combined kidney and bone marrow transplant. The bases are TGTGCCTGGAGTGTACTGTCAGGAAATCAGCCCCAGCATTTT. Translated, this is CAWSVLSGNQPQHF. The entire variable domain, with the stretches around the CDR3 drawn from the reference TRBV30 and TRBJ1-5 proteins, is SQTIHQWPATLVQPVGSPLSLECTVEGTSNPNLYWYRQAAGRGLQLLFYSVGIGQISSEVPQNLSASRPQDRQFILSSKKLLLSDSGFYLCAWSVLSGNQPQHFGDGTRLSIL.